This TCR beta chain was captured in a study of blood T cell repertoires in COVID-19. Only in-frame clones appear in the TCRdb table, and some are missing; sequencing was by immunoSEQ multiplex PCR. The repertoire holds 95,000 to 110,000 clones, with 87% as singletons. Trimming left V 4 bases short and J 0 bases short, with 9 bases between. Germline CDR1 GTSNPN, CDR2 SVGIG (reference sequence). The CDR3 is 14 amino acids. The sequence was collected from a man aged 50 to 59 with acute or convalescent COVID-19. Sequences were obtained from peripheral blood. The chain uses TRBV30 and TRBJ2-2; D is unresolved. CDR3 loop: CAWNNSPNTGELFF. CDR3 in DNA: TGTGCCTGGAACAACAGTCCGAACACCGGGGAGCTGTTTTTT.